This TCR beta chain appears in the sequencing data of a study of OX40 agonist ivuxolimab in advanced cancers. Only in-frame clones appear in the TCRdb table, and some are missing; sequencing was by immunoSEQ multiplex PCR. The table records about 45,000 clones, roughly 91% of them present only once. Deletions cut 1 base from V and 8 bases from J, with 12 bases between. In germline, CDR1 is SGHVS, CDR2 FQNEAQ. The CDR3 spans 14 residues. Remarks on this clone: Antigen specificity is unknown.

Broader study findings: The average count of expanded clones was higher among CD8+ T cells than among CD4+. The investigators did not determine what antigen specificity the expanded peripheral T cells had.

This TCR was sampled from an adult with an advanced solid tumor such as melanoma, head and neck, liver or kidney cancer. V is TRBV7-8 and J is TRBJ2-1; D call uncertain. The sequences come from CD4+ or CD8+ T cells sorted from blood, collected in a trial of the OX40 agonist ivuxolimab. The CDR3 DNA reads TGTGCCAGCAGCTTAGTATCTAGAAGGCATGAGCAGTTCTTC. Translation: CASSLVSRRHEQFF.